A single sample gave rise to the 28 T cell receptor beta chains below, sequenced in a study of cytomegalovirus exposure and HLA in healthy donors (dated by TCRdb to 2017 to 2019). Library preparation was by the immunoSEQ multiplex PCR assay. For the multiplex PCR, a mixture combining 60 forward primers for TCR Vbeta segments and 13 reverse primers for TCR Jbeta segments was used. As stored in TCRdb, this immuneACCESS dataset retains in-frame rearrangements with V and J assigned. A fraction of the clones does not appear; measured against another copy, unresolved V genes explain less than half of the discrepancy, and the remainder lacks a known reason. The sample includes roughly 120,000 clones, with roughly 71% observed a single time. Roughly 4% of the sample lies in the top ten. The source material was PBMCs. These receptors all stem from a woman aged 50 to 60 in good health and CMV-seropositive.

The J gene is TRBJ1-4, the V gene TRBV4-1; weak D call: TRBD1 (5 bases). Germline V gene sequence: CDR1 MGHRA, CDR2 YSYEKL. The V and J ends lost 2 bases and 8 bases respectively, with 18 bases between them. The CDR3 runs to 16 residues. The CDR3, as DNA: TGCGCCAGCAGCCAACCAGCCCTAATGGCAGGGGAAAAACTGTTTTTT. Translating it yields CASSQPALMAGEKLFF.

V usage is TRBV7-2 and J usage is TRBJ2-3; D possibly corresponds to TRBD1 (5 bases). Germline V gene data show CDR1 as SGHTA and CDR2 as FQGNSA. The CDR3 extends over 14 amino acids. Trimming removed 6 bases at V and 2 bases at J, with 12 bases between. The CDR3 sequence is CASSYRLATDTQYF. The CDR3 bases are TGTGCCAGCAGTTACAGGCTCGCCACAGATACGCAGTATTTT.

The V and J genes are TRBV7-2 and TRBJ2-2, with D perhaps matching TRBD1 (5 bases). Trimming shortened V by 1 base and J by 6 bases, and 9 bases separated the two germline ends. Germline CDR1 is SGHTA and CDR2 is FQGNSA. The CDR3 has 14 residues. The CDR3 spells CASSLGGISGELFF. The CDR3 nucleotides are TGTGCCAGCAGCTTAGGGGGCATCTCCGGGGAGCTGTTTTTT.

The chain is built from TRBV20-1 and TRBJ1-1; tentative D call: TRBD1 (5 bases). V lost 3 bases and J lost 7, with 9 bases in between. The CDR3 is 11 amino acids. Germline CDR1 DFQATT, CDR2 SNEGSKA (reference sequence). The CDR3 DNA is TGCAGTGCTAGCAGGGCTAGTGAAGCTTTCTTT. It specifies CSASRASEAFF.

V usage is TRBV14 and J usage is TRBJ1-2; the match to TRBD1 covers 7 bases. V was clipped by 3 bases and J by 6 bases; unmatched bases: 10. Germline CDR1 SGHDN, CDR2 FVKESK. CDR3 size: 15 residues. CDR3 amino acids: CASSQLPGQRDGYTF. CDR3 nucleotides: TGTGCCAGCAGCCAGCTACCGGGACAGAGGGATGGCTACACCTTC.

The V call is TRBV4-1, the J call TRBJ1-5; D call uncertain. The V gene lost 4 bases and the J gene lost 2 bases, with 6 bases spanning the gap. Germline V lookup: CDR1 MGHRA, CDR2 YSYEKL. The CDR3 loop spans 13 amino acids. Written as DNA, the CDR3 is TGCGCCAGCAGCCCGGTGGGCAATCAGCCCCAGCATTTT. Protein product: CASSPVGNQPQHF.

This sequence joins TRBV28 and TRBJ1-4; the D gene is possibly TRBD1 (5 bases). Per germline, CDR1 MDHEN and CDR2 SYDVKM. V lost 5 bases to trimming and J lost 13 bases, with 26 bases between them. CDR3 length equals 16 residues. CDR3 sequence (DNA): TGTGCCAGCAGTCCGCTTCGGACCGTCTCATGGGGGGGACTGTTTTTT. Its protein is CASSPLRTVSWGGLFF. The whole variable domain, filled in from reference TRBV28 and TRBJ1-4, reads DVKVTQSSRYLVKRTGEKVFLECVQDMDHENMFWYRQDPGLGLRLIYFSYDVKMKEKGDIPEGYSVSREKKERFSLILESASTNQTSMYLCASSPLRTVSWGGLFFGSGTQLSVL.

The chain uses TRBV28 and TRBJ2-5; 7 nucleotides agree with TRBD1. CDR1 and CDR2 (germline): MDHEN, SYDVKM. V trimming: 4 bases; J trimming: 3 bases; junction bases outside the gene matches: 5. The CDR3 contains 14 residues. The DNA of the CDR3 is TGTGCCAGCAGTTGGGACAGTCTAAAAGAGACCCAGTACTTC. This sequence encodes CASSWDSLKETQYF.

In the case of this clone: Relative to the germline gene, one junction end is altered; a read error may explain this. The rearrangement uses TRBV11-2 and TRBJ1-1; D is perhaps TRBD1 (6 bases). Germline CDR1 reads SGHAT; CDR2 reads FQNNGV. The CDR3 runs 15 residues. CDR3 DNA: TGTGCCAGCAGATTAGGGACAAACCGGAACACTGAAGCTTTCTTT. As protein: CASRLGTNRNTEAFF.

The chain uses TRBV7-2 and TRBJ2-5; 11 positions match TRBD2. Germline V lookup: CDR1 SGHTA, CDR2 FQGNSA. The J segment lost 5 bases and the V segment lost 5 bases, leaving 13 bases of the junction unmatched. The CDR3 loop spans 17 amino acids. The CDR3, as DNA: TGTGCCAGCAGCCAAGGGGTGGCTAGCGGGGGGACGGAGACCCAGTACTTC. Amino acid sequence: CASSQGVASGGTETQYF.

The V call is TRBV23-1, the J call TRBJ2-3; possible D gene TRBD1, 5 bases. TRBV23-1 falls under the ORF class, with uncertain function. CDR3 size: 17 residues. Trimming removed 6 bases at V and 2 bases at J, with 21 bases between. In nucleotides, the CDR3 is TGCGCCAGCAGGCTTTGGACAATAGACAGATACACAGATACGCAGTATTTT. This sequence encodes CASRLWTIDRYTDTQYF.

V gene TRBV6-5 combines with J gene TRBJ1-1; D is undetermined. Per germline, CDR1 MNHEY and CDR2 SVGAGI. Trimming stripped 5 bases from V and 4 bases from J, with 11 bases between. This CDR3 is built from 13 residues. CDR3 protein: CASSPLSVTEAFF. Written as DNA, the CDR3 is TGTGCCAGCAGTCCACTCAGCGTCACTGAAGCTTTCTTT.

The rearrangement joins TRBV7-2 to TRBJ2-2; TRBD2 matches at 12 bases. With V trimmed by 6 bases and J by 5 bases, 10 bases remained unmatched. This CDR3 has 17 residues. CDR1 SGHTA and CDR2 FQGNSA come from the germline V gene. In DNA form, the CDR3 reads TGTGCCAGCAGGCTAGCGGGGGGGCGAGGGCGAACCGGGGAGCTGTTTTTT. Its translation: CASRLAGGRGRTGELFF.

The genes are TRBV7-2 and TRBJ1-4, with TRBD1 identical over 11 bases. Per the germline V gene, CDR1 is SGHTA and CDR2 is FQGNSA. V shed 6 bases and J 7 bases; nucleotides not matched to a gene: 4. This CDR3 comprises 14 residues. Here the CDR3 DNA reads TGTGCCAGCAGGGGGGGACAGGGGGGTGAAAAACTGTTTTTT. This translates into CASRGGQGGEKLFF.

The rearrangement links TRBV7-2 to TRBJ2-5; D is possibly TRBD1 (6 bases). The V end lost 5 bases, the J end lost 4 bases, and 17 bases lay between the germline ends. This CDR3 is 15 amino acids long. The germline CDR1 and CDR2 sequences are SGHTA and FQGNSA. In nucleotides, the CDR3 is TGTGCCAGCAGCGGCAGCTTTTCCAGGGGAGAGACCCAGTACTTC. It codes for CASSGSFSRGETQYF. The entire variable domain, with the rest obtained from reference TRBV7-2 and TRBJ2-5, is as follows: GAGVSQSPSNKVTEKGKDVELRCDPISGHTALYWYRQSLGQGLEFLIYFQGNSAPDKSGLPSDRFSAERTGGSVSTLTIQRTQQEDSAVYLCASSGSFSRGETQYFGPGTRLLVL.

The gene calls are TRBV6-5 and TRBJ1-2; tentative D call: TRBD1 (6 bases). CDR3 length equals 13 residues. Germline loops: CDR1 MNHEY, CDR2 SVGAGI. V lost 0 bases and J 8 bases, leaving 10 bases between the germline ends. DNA of the CDR3: TGTGCCAGCAGTTACTCGGACAGTACCGGCTACACCTTC. As protein: CASSYSDSTGYTF.

The gene calls are TRBV27 and TRBJ2-3, with 11 bases aligning to TRBD2. The CDR3 covers 15 residues. From germline, CDR1 is MNHEY and CDR2 SMNVEV (reference sequence). V was pared by 6 bases and J by 3 bases, with 5 bases of the junction left unmatched. This CDR3 is CASSQGLAVTDTQYF. As DNA, the CDR3 is TGTGCCAGCAGCCAGGGACTAGCGGTTACAGATACGCAGTATTTT.

J is TRBJ2-2 and V is TRBV5-3, with 10 bases lining up with TRBD1. TRBV5-3 is given ORF status, its function remaining uncertain. The V segment lost 1 base and the J segment 4 bases; nucleotides outside the gene matches: 7. The CDR3 spans 17 residues. The CDR3 reads CARSLRDRGRGTGELFF. In DNA form, the CDR3 reads TGTGCCAGAAGCTTGAGGGACAGGGGACGGGGCACCGGGGAGCTGTTTTTT.

The genes are TRBV4-2 and TRBJ2-7; D uncertain. Germline V gene lookup returns CDR1 LGHNA and CDR2 YNFKEQ. CDR3 length: 16 amino acids. The V end was cut by 1 base, the J end by 1 base, with 14 bases between. DNA of the CDR3: TGTGCCAGCAGCCAAGCTTATGGGCAGGAATCCTACGAGCAGTACTTC. It translates to CASSQAYGQESYEQYF.

This chain links TRBV7-2 with TRBJ2-1; D is undetermined. CDR3 length: 14 residues. Germline CDR1 SGHTA, CDR2 FQGNSA. The V and J ends lost 5 bases and 4 bases respectively, with 12 bases between them. CDR3 DNA sequence: TGTGCCAGCAGCCCCGTTGACGGGTACAATGAGCAGTTCTTC. It is translated as CASSPVDGYNEQFF.

A word on this clone: Germline and junction disagree at one end, which may indicate a read error. The V call is TRBV7-9, the J call TRBJ2-7; the D is unclear. CDR3 length: 13 amino acids. Germline CDR1 is SEHNR and CDR2 is FQNEAQ (reference sequence). CDR3 nucleotide sequence: TGTTCCAGCAGCCCGCCCGTTTCTACCGAGCAGTACTTC. Translated, it gives CSSSPPVSTEQYF.

In this sample, this clone turned up a few times. This sequence joins TRBV4-1 and TRBJ2-7, with D maybe TRBD1 (5 bases). Germline CDR1 and CDR2: MGHRA and YSYEKL. Trimming pared 3 bases from V and 3 bases from J, leaving 9 bases between. The CDR3 totals 13 residues. CDR3 bases: TGCGCCAGCAGCCACGACAGAGGCTACGAGCAGTACTTC. This translates into CASSHDRGYEQYF.

The genes are TRBV5-4 and TRBJ2-7, with TRBD1 matching over 9 bases. CDR1 SGHNT and CDR2 YYREEE come from the germline V gene (reference sequence). V shed 7 bases and J 5 bases; nucleotides not matched to a gene: 7. This CDR3 has 13 residues. As DNA, the CDR3 is TGTGCCAGCGGAGGACAGGGGTGGAACGAGCAGTACTTC. The encoded protein is CASGGQGWNEQYF. The whole variable domain, filled in from reference TRBV5-4 and TRBJ2-7, reads ETGVTQSPTHLIKTRGQQVTLRCSSQSGHNTVSWYQQALGQGPQFIFQYYREEENGRGNFPPRFSGLQFPNYSSELNVNALELDDSALYLCASGGQGWNEQYFGPGTRLTVT.

The chain couples TRBV6-6 to TRBJ2-1; TRBD2 matches 13 bases. The CDR3 sequence is 16 residues long. The germline V gene has CDR1 MNHNY and CDR2 SVGAGI (reference sequence). The V gene end was trimmed by 6 bases and the J gene end by 4 bases; junction bases not matched to a gene: 6. In DNA form, the CDR3 reads TGTGCCAGCAGAGGACTAGCGGGGGACGGTTACAATGAGCAGTTCTTC. It yields the protein CASRGLAGDGYNEQFF.

The chain uses TRBV4-1 and TRBJ2-1, with TRBD2 matching 10 bases. The CDR3 has 16 residues. The J segment lost 3 bases and the V segment lost 3 bases, leaving 5 bases of the junction unmatched. Germline V gene lookup returns CDR1 MGHRA and CDR2 YSYEKL. Here the CDR3 DNA reads TGCGCCAGCAGCCACCGGCTAGCGGGGGACTACAATGAGCAGTTCTTC. Translating gives CASSHRLAGDYNEQFF.

As to this clone: Other DNA variants within this sample encode the same CDR3. This sequence joins TRBV5-1 and TRBJ2-3; no clear D gene. The V end lost 4 bases, the J end lost 3 bases, and 6 bases lay between the germline ends. This CDR3 contains 12 residues. CDR1 is SGHRS and CDR2 is YFSETQ in the germline V gene. The CDR3 region is CASSQSTDTQYF. CDR3 nucleotide sequence: TGCGCCAGCAGCCAATCAACAGATACGCAGTATTTT.

This clone was seen a handful of times. The chain couples TRBV5-1 to TRBJ2-7; TRBD2 matches 10 bases. The CDR3 runs 15 residues. CDR1 SGHRS and CDR2 YFSETQ come from the germline V gene. Trimming at V came to 4 bases and at J to 0 bases, leaving 4 bases not matched to a gene. The CDR3 region has the DNA TGCGCCAGCAGCGGCGGGACTAGCGACTCCTACGAGCAGTACTTC. Amino acids: CASSGGTSDSYEQYF.

The chain links TRBV6-5 to TRBJ2-7, with 7 bases aligning to TRBD1. V trimming: 6 bases; J trimming: 6 bases; junction bases outside the gene matches: 5. The germline V gene has CDR1 MNHEY and CDR2 SVGAGI. The CDR3 extends over 12 amino acids. As DNA, the CDR3 is TGTGCCAGCAGACAGGGGCTGGGCGAGCAGTACTTC. It encodes CASRQGLGEQYF.